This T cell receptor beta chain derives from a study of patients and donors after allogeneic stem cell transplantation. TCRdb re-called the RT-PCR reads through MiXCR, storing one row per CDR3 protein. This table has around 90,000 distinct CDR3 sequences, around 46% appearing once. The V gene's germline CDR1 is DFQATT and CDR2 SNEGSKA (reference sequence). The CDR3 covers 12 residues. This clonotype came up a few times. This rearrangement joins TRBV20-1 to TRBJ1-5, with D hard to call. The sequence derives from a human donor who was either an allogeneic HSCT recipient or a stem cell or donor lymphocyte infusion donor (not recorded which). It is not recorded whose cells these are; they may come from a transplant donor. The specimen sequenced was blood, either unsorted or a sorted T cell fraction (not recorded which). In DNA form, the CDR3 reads TGCAGCCTGAGGAATAGCAATCAGCCCCAGCATTTT. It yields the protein CSLRNSNQPQHF.